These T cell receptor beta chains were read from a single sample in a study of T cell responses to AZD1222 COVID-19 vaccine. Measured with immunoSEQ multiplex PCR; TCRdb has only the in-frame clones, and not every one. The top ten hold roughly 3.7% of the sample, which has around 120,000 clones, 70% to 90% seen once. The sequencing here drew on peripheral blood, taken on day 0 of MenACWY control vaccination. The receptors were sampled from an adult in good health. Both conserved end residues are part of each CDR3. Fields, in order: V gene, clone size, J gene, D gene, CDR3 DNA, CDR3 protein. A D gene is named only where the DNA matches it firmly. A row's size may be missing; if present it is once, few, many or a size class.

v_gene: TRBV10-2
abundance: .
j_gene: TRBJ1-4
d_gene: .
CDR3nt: TGCGCCAGCAGGGGAATGGAGATTGAAAAACTGTTTTTT
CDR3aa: CASRGMEIEKLFF

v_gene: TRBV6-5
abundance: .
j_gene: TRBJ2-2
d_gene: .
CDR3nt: TGTGCCACGGTGGGCGTCCGGGGCACCGGGGAGCTGTTTTTT
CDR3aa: CATVGVRGTGELFF

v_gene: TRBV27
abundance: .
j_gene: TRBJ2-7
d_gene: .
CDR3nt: TGTGCCAGCAGGCCAGATACAGGGAGCACCTACGAGCAGTACTTC
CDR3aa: CASRPDTGSTYEQYF

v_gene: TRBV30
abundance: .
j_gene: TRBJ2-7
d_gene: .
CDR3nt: TGTGCCTGGAGGACAGGGCGAGGGGGGTACGAGCAGTACTTC
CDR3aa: CAWRTGRGGYEQYF

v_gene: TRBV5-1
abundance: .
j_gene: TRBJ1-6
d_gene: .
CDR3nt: TGCGCCAGCAGCTTGGAGGAAAATTCACCCCTCCACTTT
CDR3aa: CASSLEENSPLHF

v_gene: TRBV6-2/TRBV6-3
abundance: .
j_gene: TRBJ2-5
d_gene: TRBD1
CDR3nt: TGTGCCAGCAGTTCTGTCGGGACAGGGGGCCGAGAGACCCAGTACTTC
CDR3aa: CASSSVGTGGRETQYF

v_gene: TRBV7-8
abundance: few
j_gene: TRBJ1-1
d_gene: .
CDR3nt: TGTGCCAGCAGCTTAGTGGAGGGCTTAGGGACTGAAGCTTTCTTT
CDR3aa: CASSLVEGLGTEAFF

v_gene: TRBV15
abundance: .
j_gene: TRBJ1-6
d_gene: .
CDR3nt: TGTGCCACCAGCAGTTTCGCCGCGGGGATCTCCTATAATTCACCCCTCCACTTT
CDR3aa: CATSSFAAGISYNSPLHF

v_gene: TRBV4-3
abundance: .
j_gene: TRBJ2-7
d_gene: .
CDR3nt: TGCGCCAGCAGCCAAGATCTCACAGCGAGGTCCTACGAGCAGTACTTC
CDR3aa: CASSQDLTARSYEQYF

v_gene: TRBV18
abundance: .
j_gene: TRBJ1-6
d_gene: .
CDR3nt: TGTGCCAGCTCAGCCAGAGGGAATAATTCACCCCTCCACTTT
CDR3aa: CASSARGNNSPLHF

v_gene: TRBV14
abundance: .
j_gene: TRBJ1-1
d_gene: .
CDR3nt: TGTGCCAGCAGCCAAGCTTTGTGGGGGGGCTATGAAGCTTTCTTT
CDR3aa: CASSQALWGGYEAFF

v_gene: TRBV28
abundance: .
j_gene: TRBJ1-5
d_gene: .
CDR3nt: TGTGCCAGCACGGACAATCTTAGCAATCAGCCCCAGCATTTT
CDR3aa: CASTDNLSNQPQHF

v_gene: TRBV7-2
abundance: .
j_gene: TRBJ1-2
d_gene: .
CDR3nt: TGTGCCAGCAGCGCCGAAACAGGGTCCGCGGGTGGCTACACCTTC
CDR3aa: CASSAETGSAGGYTF

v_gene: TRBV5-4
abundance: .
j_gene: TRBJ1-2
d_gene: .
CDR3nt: TGTGCCAGCAGCTTTGACTCCTATGGCTACACCTTC
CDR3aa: CASSFDSYGYTF

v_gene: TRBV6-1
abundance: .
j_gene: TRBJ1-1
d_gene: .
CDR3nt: TGTGCCAGCAGTGAATTCGCTTCCGGGAAGAGTTTTATGAACACTGAAGCTTTCTTT
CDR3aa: CASSEFASGKSFMNTEAFF

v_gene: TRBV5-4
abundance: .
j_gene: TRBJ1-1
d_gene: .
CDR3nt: TGTGCCAGCAGCTTGCCTCGCAGGGGCTTGAACACTGAAGCTTTCTTT
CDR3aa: CASSLPRRGLNTEAFF

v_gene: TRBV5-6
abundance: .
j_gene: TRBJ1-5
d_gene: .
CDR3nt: TGTGCCAGCAGCTTGCCACTTACAGGAGATAGCAATCAGCCCCAGCATTTT
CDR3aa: CASSLPLTGDSNQPQHF

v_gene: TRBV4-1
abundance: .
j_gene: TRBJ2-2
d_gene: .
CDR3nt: TGCGCCAGCAGCCAAGTCGCAGCAGTAACCGGGGAGCTGTTTTTT
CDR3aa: CASSQVAAVTGELFF

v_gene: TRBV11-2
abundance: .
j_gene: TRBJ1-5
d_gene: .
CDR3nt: TGTGCCAGCAGCTTATGGGGCAGGGATCAGCCCCAGCATTTT
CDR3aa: CASSLWGRDQPQHF

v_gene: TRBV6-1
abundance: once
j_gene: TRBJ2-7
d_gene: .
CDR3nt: TGTGCCAGCAGCCGAGACAGAGTCGAGCAGTACTTC
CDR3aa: CASSRDRVEQYF